Listed below are T cell receptor beta chains from one sample, sequenced in a study of blood T cells in healthy people across ages. TCRdb re-called the 5' RACE reads with MiXCR, one entry per CDR3 protein. Of 800,000 to 900,000 distinct CDR3 sequences listed, approximately 59% are singletons. The sequencing sample was made of blood. The receptors here all came from a man aged 30-40 years in good health. Each CDR3 is given with its conserved first and last residue. The D gene is left open where the match is weak. Size is stated for part of the rows, as once, few or many counts, or as a class when the clone is expanded.

TRBJ1-6	TRBV7-9	.	.	CATEGNSPLHF	TGTGCCACCGAGGGCAATTCACCCCTCCACTTT
TRBJ2-3	TRBV15	.	TRBD1	CATTGTAQDTQYF	TGTGCCACTACGGGGACAGCGCAAGATACGCAGTATTTT
TRBJ1-5	TRBV20-1	.	.	CSATARVEESNQPQHF	TGCAGTGCCACGGCGAGGGTAGAAGAAAGCAATCAGCCCCAGCATTTT
TRBJ2-6	TRBV29-1	few	.	CSVEGQARPSGANVLTF	TGCAGCGTTGAAGGGCAGGCAAGACCCTCTGGGGCCAACGTCCTGACTTTC
TRBJ2-5	TRBV15	few	.	CATSRPREAVKETQYF	TGTGCCACCAGCAGACCCAGGGAGGCAGTGAAAGAGACCCAGTACTTC
TRBJ2-1	TRBV27	few	.	CASSHSGNEQFF	TGTGCCAGCAGTCATAGCGGCAATGAGCAGTTCTTC
TRBJ1-5	TRBV6-6	.	TRBD1	CASIDRGGQPQHF	TGTGCCAGCATCGACAGGGGTGGACAGCCCCAGCATTTT
TRBJ2-7	TRBV10-3	.	.	CATGDNSYEQYF	TGTGCCACGGGGGACAACTCCTACGAGCAGTACTTC
TRBJ2-7	TRBV20-1	.	.	CSAILAGAVEQYF	TGCAGTGCTATCCTGGCGGGGGCGGTCGAGCAGTACTTC
TRBJ1-6	TRBV13	once	.	CASSSGIGSYNSPLHF	TGTGCCAGCAGCTCAGGGATTGGGTCCTATAATTCACCCCTCCACTTT
TRBJ2-7	TRBV12-3/TRBV12-4	few	.	CASSRDRIDYEQYF	TGTGCCAGCAGTAGAGACAGGATAGACTACGAGCAGTACTTC
TRBJ2-7	TRBV24-1	.	TRBD1	CATSDTGTGGYEQYF	TGTGCCACCAGTGACACCGGGACAGGGGGGTACGAGCAGTACTTC
TRBJ2-7	TRBV12-3/TRBV12-4	.	TRBD2	CASSWGGGHSYEQYF	TGTGCCAGCAGTTGGGGCGGGGGGCACTCCTACGAGCAGTACTTC
TRBJ1-2	TRBV20-1	.	.	CSARRTDTNYGYTF	TGCAGTGCTCGGCGGACAGACACTAACTATGGCTACACCTTC
TRBJ2-1	TRBV20-1	.	TRBD2	CSAASGESSYNEQFF	TGCAGTGCAGCTAGCGGGGAGAGCTCCTACAATGAGCAGTTCTTC
TRBJ2-2	TRBV28	.	.	CASVIVGAGENTGELFF	TGTGCCAGCGTGATCGTTGGGGCAGGGGAGAACACCGGGGAGCTGTTTTTT
TRBJ2-5	TRBV25-1	few	.	CASRLIPQRNQETQYF	TGTGCCAGCAGACTCATACCTCAGCGCAACCAAGAGACCCAGTACTTC
TRBJ2-2	TRBV6-2/TRBV6-3	.	TRBD1	CASSSLPSDRVNTGELFF	TGTGCCAGCAGTTCTTTACCATCAGACAGGGTGAACACCGGGGAGCTGTTTTTT
TRBJ2-5	TRBV20-1	.	TRBD1	CSAPGQQETQYF	TGCAGTGCCCCGGGACAGCAAGAGACCCAGTACTTC
TRBJ2-2	TRBV4-2	.	.	CASSQAWGENTGELFF	TGTGCCAGCAGCCAAGCTTGGGGGGAAAACACCGGGGAGCTGTTTTTT